Detailed here is one T cell receptor beta chain. The clone's antigen remains unknown. Base quality data are lacking; no much larger clone is found one base away. The entry originates in a study of blood T cell repertoires in COVID-19 (dated by TCRdb to 2018 to 2020). About the study as a whole: Samples covering the acute and convalescent phases of COVID-19 were provided by collaborators in the United States, Italy and Spain. The prospective study material was composed of cDNA or gDNA derived from T cells, B-cell-depleted T cells, or PBMCs. The dataset comprised deeply sampled blood TCRbeta repertoires from subjects exposed to, actively infected with, or recovered from COVID-19. The repertoires were made available in a free public database intended to serve as a resource for research on the immune response to SARS-CoV-2. Samples came from the ongoing ImmuneRACE study (first 160 participants) plus 1,254 subjects from 6 global collaborators. The sample metadata nearly always contained a de-identified subject ID, COVID-19 status, age in years and sex. Where available, HLA class I and class II types were taken from metadata supplied by the sample provider and were not determined by assay-based typing.

The immunoSEQ Assay, a bias-controlled multiplex PCR, was used to amplify TCRbeta CDR3 regions from genomic DNA. In the original analysis: The number of nucleated cells in each sample was estimated by amplification of reference gene primers within the assay. To quantify the absolute abundance of each unique TCRbeta CDR3 rearrangement, sequence reads were collapsed and filtered. For each sample, productive Simpson clonality was calculated as the square root of Simpson's diversity index across productive rearrangements. The table comes from immuneACCESS by way of TCRdb, which keeps in-frame sequences with V and J called. Part of the clones is missing from these tables; in studies checked, under half for an unresolved V gene and the rest for unknown reasons. V and J calls and clone size are given by that table; D and trimming were obtained from the DNA. The table for this sample lists some 70,000 clones; roughly 91% of them were counted only once. Of the sample, roughly 0.47% falls within the top ten clones.

V has 3 bases trimmed and J has 8 bases trimmed; junction bases matching no gene number 8. The CDR3 runs 16 amino acids, cysteine and phenylalanine included. The DNA shown is the 48-base CDR3, in frame from base 1. Via the germline V gene, CDR1 is SGHRS and CDR2 YFSETQ. What the study reported, not specific to this receptor: Clinical and demographic metadata were provided uncurated, with the amount varying by source and participant.

In Seattle, one collaborating source enrolled patients while the infection was active and tracked those patients longitudinally over the course of disease. Each collaborating institution followed its own protocols to collect whole blood in K2EDTA tubes. For TCRbeta analysis, collaborators shipped samples in one of three forms: frozen whole blood, isolated PBMCs, or DNA extracted from either of those sample types. Here the chain combines TRBV5-1 and TRBJ2-2; TRBD1 fits 12 bases in the junction. The TCR was taken from a man in his fifties or sixties with COVID-19, enrolled during active disease. The specimen sequenced was peripheral blood. The CDR3 here reads CASSSGRDRGLGELFF. The DNA sequence is TGCGCCAGCAGCTCGGGCCGGGACAGGGGGCTTGGGGAGCTGTTTTTT.